Below, 28 T cell receptor beta chains from the same sample are listed, as sequenced in a study of cytomegalovirus exposure and HLA in healthy donors. 60 Vbeta and 13 Jbeta primers were used in PCR. Data came from immunoSEQ multiplex PCR; TCRdb stores just in-frame clones and leaves some out. The sample yields around 230,000 clones, roughly 85% seen once. The sequencing sample was made of PBMCs. These receptors came from a male donor in good health and CMV-seronegative.

The genes are TRBV9 and TRBJ2-7; D is perhaps TRBD2 (6 bases). There are 14 residues in the CDR3. V dropped 0 bases and J dropped 2 bases, with 9 bases sitting between them. CDR1 is SGDLS and CDR2 is YYNGEE in the germline V gene. CDR3 sequence (DNA): TGTGCCAGCAGCGTAGAAACTAGCCCCTACGAGCAGTACTTC. Translating gives CASSVETSPYEQYF.

This chain joins TRBV19 and TRBJ1-1, with 9 bases lining up with TRBD1. The V gene end was trimmed by 5 bases and the J gene end by 4 bases; junction bases not matched to a gene: 2. The V gene's germline CDR1 is LNHDA and CDR2 SQIVND (reference sequence). The CDR3 has 13 amino acids. The CDR3 nucleotides are TGTGCCAGTAGTGGGACAGGGCTCACTGAAGCTTTCTTT. Translated, it gives CASSGTGLTEAFF.

This sequence joins TRBV19 and TRBJ1-5; 9 positions agree with TRBD1. The ends lost 6 bases at V and 5 bases at J; junction bases unmatched: 5. This CDR3 is 14 amino acids long. The germline CDR1 and CDR2 sequences are LNHDA and SQIVND (reference sequence). The CDR3 sequence is CASRVRDRDQPQHF. The CDR3 coding sequence is TGTGCCAGTAGGGTCCGGGACAGGGATCAGCCCCAGCATTTT.

This chain joins TRBV27 and TRBJ2-7, with 10 bases fitting TRBD1. This CDR3 region has 13 residues. J was trimmed by 3 bases and V by 6 bases; bases with no gene match: 2. Germline CDR1 reads MNHEY; CDR2 reads SMNVEV (reference sequence). CDR3 nucleotide sequence: TGTGCCAGCAGGGGACAGGGGCGCTACGAGCAGTACTTC. Amino acid sequence: CASRGQGRYEQYF.

V gene TRBV11-2 combines with J gene TRBJ1-5; D not certain. The germline V and J ends were trimmed by 9 bases and 0 bases, with 6 bases remaining between them. This CDR3 comprises 12 residues. Germline loops: CDR1 SGHAT, CDR2 FQNNGV. CDR3 amino acids: CARRYSNQPQHF. CDR3 in DNA: TGTGCCAGGAGGTATAGCAATCAGCCCCAGCATTTT.

The V call is TRBV13, the J call TRBJ2-1; 8 bases map to TRBD2. The germline gives CDR1 PRHDT, CDR2 FYEKMQ (reference sequence). V was pared by 5 bases and J by 4 bases, with 7 bases of the junction left unmatched. The CDR3 loop spans 15 amino acids. This CDR3 is CASSPSGRGYNEQFF. The DNA for the CDR3 is TGTGCCAGCAGCCCGAGCGGGAGAGGATACAATGAGCAGTTCTTC.

The gene calls are TRBV27 and TRBJ1-5, with TRBD1 matching 7 bases. Unmatched junction bases numbered 8, after V lost 5 bases and J lost 1 base. The germline CDR1 and CDR2 sequences are MNHEY and SMNVEV (reference sequence). This CDR3 spans 16 amino acids. CDR3 residues: CASSAYRGTSNQPQHF. As DNA, the CDR3 is TGTGCCAGCAGTGCATACAGGGGTACAAGCAATCAGCCCCAGCATTTT.

The gene calls are TRBV29-1 and TRBJ1-3, with D perhaps matching TRBD1 (5 bases). This CDR3 has 15 residues. Per the germline V gene, CDR1 is SQVTM and CDR2 is ANQGSEA. V lost 3 bases and J lost 4, with 16 bases in between. DNA for the CDR3: TGCAGCGTTGAGAGGTGGGGCGCGGAGGGAAACACCATATATTTT. This encodes CSVERWGAEGNTIYF.

The rearrangement uses TRBV7-8 and TRBJ2-1; a possible D gene is TRBD2 (7 bases). In germline, CDR1 is SGHVS, CDR2 FQNEAQ. Trimming removed 6 bases from V and 5 bases from J, with 23 bases in between. The CDR3 is made up of 17 amino acids. CDR3 protein: CASRARGGGPEHNEQFF. The CDR3 nucleotides read TGTGCCAGCAGGGCTAGGGGAGGGGGGCCTGAACACAATGAGCAGTTCTTC.

CDR3 residues: CASSEWVGGGDEKLFF. The CDR3 region has the DNA TGTGCCAGCAGTGAATGGGTAGGAGGAGGTGATGAAAAACTGTTTTTT. V is TRBV25-1 and J is TRBJ1-4, with D unclear. This CDR3 has 16 amino acids. Trimming shortened V by 1 base and J by 6 bases, and 15 bases separated the two germline ends. Germline values: CDR1 MGHDK, CDR2 SYGVNS.

This clone has more than one count but fewer than ten. This chain uses TRBV5-1 with TRBJ2-3; perhaps TRBD1 as D (6 bases). Trimming pared 5 bases from V and 2 bases from J, leaving 12 bases between. The germline gives CDR1 SGHRS, CDR2 YFSETQ. The CDR3 is made up of 14 amino acids. CDR3 residues: CASRQQGATDTQYF. The DNA of the CDR3 is TGCGCCAGCAGACAACAGGGTGCCACAGATACGCAGTATTTT.

This CDR3 reads CASSQDGEGRNTEAFF. DNA of the CDR3: TGTGCCAGCAGCCAAGATGGAGAGGGAAGGAACACTGAAGCTTTCTTT. This chain joins TRBV4-2 and TRBJ1-1; D is undetermined. V was clipped by 0 bases and J by 1 base, with 12 bases between them. Germline V gives CDR1 LGHNA, CDR2 YNFKEQ. The CDR3 loop spans 16 amino acids.

The chain couples TRBV5-4 to TRBJ1-1; possible D gene TRBD1, 6 bases. Trimming left V 4 bases short and J 4 bases short, with 17 bases between. The CDR3 sequence is 15 residues long. The germline V gene has CDR1 SGHNT and CDR2 YYREEE (reference sequence). The CDR3 reads CASSPGQSLRTEAFF. Written as DNA, the CDR3 is TGTGCCAGCAGCCCGGGACAAAGTCTGCGCACTGAAGCTTTCTTT.

The rearrangement links TRBV29-1 to TRBJ2-1, with TRBD2 matching 7 bases. The CDR3 loop spans 13 amino acids. Per the germline V gene, CDR1 is SQVTM and CDR2 is ANQGSEA. V lost 3 bases to trimming and J lost 3 bases; unmatched junction nucleotides: 2. This chain's CDR3 is CSVDWGGYNEQFF. The CDR3 nucleotides read TGCAGCGTTGACTGGGGGGGCTACAATGAGCAGTTCTTC.

The CDR3 nucleotides read TGCGCCAGCAGTCGGCTAGCGGGGGGGCAAGACACCGGGGAGCTGTTTTTT. This sequence encodes CASSRLAGGQDTGELFF. V and J are TRBV4-3 and TRBJ2-2, with 12 nucleotides matching TRBD2. Looked up from germline, CDR1 is LGHNA and CDR2 is YSLEER. The junction had 8 bases not matched to a gene; V was cut back by 6 bases and J by 3 bases. The length of the CDR3 is 17 residues.

The chain links TRBV28 to TRBJ2-4, with 8 bases identical to TRBD1. V dropped 2 bases and J dropped 7; count of bases not matched to a gene: 10. This CDR3 has 16 residues. Germline V gene data show CDR1 as MDHEN and CDR2 as SYDVKM. The CDR3 protein is CASSLEPRTGRNIQYF. CDR3 nucleotide sequence: TGTGCCAGCAGTTTAGAGCCTCGGACAGGGCGGAACATTCAGTACTTC.

The chain has TRBV30 and TRBJ2-7, with 11 bases identical to TRBD1. The CDR3 has 18 residues. Trimming took 3 bases from V and 2 from J; bases not matched to a gene: 15. Germline V CDR1 and CDR2: GTSNPN, SVGIG (reference sequence). The CDR3 reads CAWRAPSHRTGGPYEQYF. The DNA for the CDR3 is TGTGCCTGGAGGGCACCAAGCCACCGGACAGGGGGCCCCTACGAGCAGTACTTC.

V and J are TRBV7-9 and TRBJ2-7; TRBD1 might be the D (6 bases). The CDR3 runs to 15 residues. Trimming removed 1 base from V and 2 bases from J, with 12 bases in between. Germline assignment: CDR1 SEHNR and CDR2 FQNEAQ (reference sequence). For the CDR3, the DNA is TGTGCCAGCAGCTTAGTAACAGGGCAGACCTACGAGCAGTACTTC. Translated, it gives CASSLVTGQTYEQYF.

This rearrangement joins TRBV30 to TRBJ2-7; no firm D call. CDR3 length: 11 residues. Trimming removed 2 bases from V and 6 bases from J, with 8 bases in between. Germline CDR1 is GTSNPN and CDR2 is SVGIG (reference sequence). The DNA for the CDR3 is TGTGCCTGGAGTCCCTTTCCCGAGCAGTACTTC. It specifies CAWSPFPEQYF.

V and J are TRBV7-3 and TRBJ2-7; perhaps TRBD2 as D (6 bases). V was shortened by 3 bases and J by 0 bases, with 15 bases between the two germline ends. CDR3 length: 16 residues. The germline CDR1 and CDR2 sequences are SGHTA and FQGTGA. As DNA, the CDR3 is TGTGCCAGCAGCTTCGGGGGAATTGCCCTCTCCTACGAGCAGTACTTC. The encoded protein is CASSFGGIALSYEQYF. Full variable domain (missing parts from reference TRBV7-3 and TRBJ2-7): GAGVSQTPSNKVTEKGKYVELRCDPISGHTALYWYRQSLGQGPEFLIYFQGTGAADDSGLPNDRFFAVRPEGSVSTLKIQRTERGDSAVYLCASSFGGIALSYEQYFGPGTRLTVT.

The chain is built from TRBV6-5 and TRBJ2-5; D possibly corresponds to TRBD1 (6 bases). The assigned J gene may be wrong: the sequence end matches TRBJ2-7 better. Per germline, CDR1 MNHEY and CDR2 SVGAGI. The CDR3 sequence is 13 residues long. The CDR3 nucleotides read TGTGCCAGCAGTTCGGTCAGGGGTTACGAGCAGTACTTC. Translating it yields CASSSVRGYEQYF.

On this clone itself: This CDR3 is also generated by other DNA sequences in the sample. This chain joins TRBV10-3 and TRBJ2-7, with a weak D call TRBD2 (5 bases). The CDR3 runs 13 residues. Trimming stripped 3 bases from V and 0 bases from J, with 6 bases between. Germline-derived CDR1 and CDR2 are ENHRY and SYGVKD. In nucleotides, the CDR3 is TGTGCCATCAGTGAAGGGAGCTCCTACGAGCAGTACTTC. It encodes CAISEGSSYEQYF.

This clone appeared a few times. V gene TRBV5-4 combines with J gene TRBJ1-1; 8 nucleotides align to TRBD1. J lost 2 bases, V lost 0 bases, and 9 bases had no gene match. Germline V CDR1 and CDR2: SGHNT, YYREEE (reference sequence). The CDR3 covers 17 residues. DNA of the CDR3: TGTGCCAGCAGCTTGGGAATATGGACAGGGTTAAACACTGAAGCTTTCTTT. Protein sequence: CASSLGIWTGLNTEAFF.

The gene calls are TRBV6-5 and TRBJ2-5, with 14 bases lining up with TRBD2. The end of the DNA is better explained by TRBJ2-7, so the J call may be wrong. This CDR3 is built from 16 residues. Germline CDR1 and CDR2: MNHEY and SVGAGI. The CDR3 nucleotides read TGTGCCAGCAGTTCCAGACTAGCGGGAGGGTTATACGAGCAGTACTTC. Its translation is CASSSRLAGGLYEQYF.

The J gene is TRBJ1-3, the V gene TRBV14; the D gene is possibly TRBD1 (5 bases). Germline V gene data show CDR1 as SGHDN and CDR2 as FVKESK. V was trimmed by 3 bases and J by 0 bases, leaving 12 bases between them. The CDR3 contains 16 residues. CDR3 region: CASSHLTGSSGNTIYF. CDR3 sequence (DNA): TGTGCCAGCAGCCACCTCACAGGTAGCTCTGGAAACACCATATATTTT.

This clone was observed a handful of times. This CDR3 is CASSARQGIDEQYF. The DNA of the CDR3 is TGTGCCAGCAGTGCCCGACAGGGAATTGACGAGCAGTACTTC. The genes are TRBV6-6 and TRBJ2-7; TRBD1 matches at 7 bases. Looked up from germline, CDR1 is MNHNY and CDR2 is SVGAGI (reference sequence). The J segment lost 5 bases and the V segment lost 5 bases, leaving 9 bases of the junction unmatched. The CDR3 consists of 14 residues.

The chain uses TRBV10-2 and TRBJ2-2; D not resolved. V was trimmed by 3 bases and J by 7 bases, leaving 15 bases between them. The germline V gene has CDR1 WSHSY and CDR2 SAAADI. CDR3 length: 15 residues. The CDR3 sequence is CASSEGQPPGGELFF. In DNA, the CDR3 is TGCGCCAGCAGTGAAGGTCAGCCACCGGGCGGGGAGCTGTTTTTT.

The chain couples TRBV14 to TRBJ1-2; 8 bases match TRBD1. V lost 4 bases, J lost 4 bases, and 2 bases stayed unmatched. Germline V gene sequence: CDR1 SGHDN, CDR2 FVKESK. The CDR3 spans 13 residues. The CDR3, as DNA: TGTGCCAGCAGCCTCGACAGGGGCTATGGCTACACCTTC. Translation: CASSLDRGYGYTF.